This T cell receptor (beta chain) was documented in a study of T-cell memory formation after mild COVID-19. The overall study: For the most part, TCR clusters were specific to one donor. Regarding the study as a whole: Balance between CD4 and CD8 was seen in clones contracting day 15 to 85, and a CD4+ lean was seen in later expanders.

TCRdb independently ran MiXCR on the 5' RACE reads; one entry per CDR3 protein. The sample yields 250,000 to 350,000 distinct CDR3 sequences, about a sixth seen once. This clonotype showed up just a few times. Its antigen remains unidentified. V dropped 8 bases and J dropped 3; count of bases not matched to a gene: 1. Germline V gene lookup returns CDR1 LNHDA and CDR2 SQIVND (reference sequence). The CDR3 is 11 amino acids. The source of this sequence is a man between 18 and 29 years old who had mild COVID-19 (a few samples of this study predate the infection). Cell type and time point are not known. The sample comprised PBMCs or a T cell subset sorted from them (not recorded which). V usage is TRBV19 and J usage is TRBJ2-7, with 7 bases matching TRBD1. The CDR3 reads CASGDSYEQYF. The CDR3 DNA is TGTGCCAGTGGGGACAGCTACGAGCAGTACTTC.